A single T cell receptor beta chain is shown here with its context. Its target is not known. The ends were cut back, 1 base at V and 5 bases at J, with 9 bases in the middle. Looked up from germline, CDR1 is SEHNR and CDR2 is FQNEAQ (reference sequence). The CDR3 covers 13 residues. Assay used: immunoSEQ multiplex PCR; TCRdb lists only in-frame clones, some missing. The sample includes about 430,000 clones, over 75% seen only once; the top ten take roughly an eighth. Stated treatment: around 19 received Ad26.COV2.S at low or high dose, single or two shots; several received placebo; per-sample allocation not given. The samples were gathered on day 63 after the first injection of vaccine or placebo. Its platform was an Ad26 vector, and its expressed antigen was Wuhan-strain SARS-CoV-2 spike. This record comes from a study of Ad26.COV2.S vaccination and SARS-CoV-2 variants. Background on the study: Among those in the COV1001 Ad26.COV2.S trial arm was the donor.

General study findings and limits: Reportedly, spike-specific CD8+ and CD4+ T cell responses achieved substantial breadth once vaccination had taken place.

The chain joins TRBV7-9 to TRBJ2-7; D not resolved. This TCR was recovered from a person between 18 and 60 years old who received the Ad26.COV2.S COVID-19 vaccine or a placebo. This sample comprised peripheral blood, obtained in a trial of Ad26.COV2.S vaccine versus placebo. The CDR3 reads CASSLVGINEQYF. The DNA for the CDR3 is TGTGCCAGCAGCTTAGTGGGGATTAACGAGCAGTACTTC.